This is a list of T cell receptor beta chains from one sample in a study of beta chain features in type 1 diabetes. The table came from immunoSEQ multiplex PCR; TCRdb's copy has only in-frame clones and leaves some out. The sample comprises hundreds of thousands of clones, roughly 13% of which are singletons, and approximately 0.039% rests with the top ten. The sequenced material came from naive CD4+ T cells from blood. The receptors stem from a young man with type 1 diabetes. Both conserved end residues are part of each CDR3. Each record gives: clone size, J gene, V gene, D gene, CDR3 protein, CDR3 DNA. A D gene is named only where the DNA matches it firmly. Clone size, where shown, is once, few, many, or a class for clones that have expanded.

>few|TRBJ2-2|TRBV4-1|NA
CASSQETVLSGELFF
TGCGCCAGCAGCCAAGAAACAGTCTTGTCCGGGGAGCTGTTTTTT
>NA|TRBJ2-2|TRBV9|TRBD1
CASSVEGAFSGELFF
TGTGCCAGCAGCGTAGAGGGGGCCTTTTCCGGGGAGCTGTTTTTT
>NA|TRBJ2-7|TRBV28|TRBD1
CASRTGTGLYEQYF
TGTGCCAGCAGAACCGGGACAGGGCTCTACGAGCAGTACTTC
>NA|TRBJ2-3|TRBV5-1|NA
CASSLGPVGTDTQYF
TGCGCCAGCAGCTTGGGACCCGTCGGCACAGATACGCAGTATTTT
>few|TRBJ2-7|TRBV5-1|NA
CASSLGADYEQYF
TGCGCCAGCAGCTTGGGGGCGGACTACGAGCAGTACTTC
>few|TRBJ2-3|TRBV30|NA
CAWSVTGQLTDTQYF
TGTGCCTGGAGTGTAACAGGCCAGCTTACAGATACGCAGTATTTT
>few|TRBJ2-5|TRBV2|NA
CASSLGHRKETQYF
TGTGCCAGCAGTCTCGGACACCGAAAAGAGACCCAGTACTTC
>NA|TRBJ2-2|TRBV12-5|TRBD1
CASGSSPGQANTGELFF
TGTGCTAGTGGTTCCTCCCCGGGACAGGCGAACACCGGGGAGCTGTTTTTT
>few|TRBJ1-4|TRBV9|TRBD1
CASSPGTVVEKLFF
TGTGCCAGCAGCCCCGGGACAGTGGTTGAAAAACTGTTTTTT
>NA|TRBJ1-2|TRBV29-1|NA
CSVGRGSHTLGNTGYTF
TGCAGCGTTGGACGGGGTTCTCATACTCTAGGAAATACTGGCTACACCTTC
>few|TRBJ1-2|TRBV5-6|NA
CASSSFGGSDNYGYTF
TGTGCCAGCAGCTCCTTTGGGGGCAGCGATAACTATGGCTACACCTTC
>few|TRBJ2-3|TRBV10-3|NA
CAISGPPSDTQYF
TGTGCCATCAGCGGCCCCCCCTCGGATACGCAGTATTTT
>NA|TRBJ2-2|TRBV5-4|NA
CASSSRDPGELFF
TGTGCCAGCAGCTCCAGGGATCCCGGGGAGCTGTTTTTT
>few|TRBJ1-5|TRBV5-4|NA
CASSLGQGNSYQPQHF
TGTGCCAGCAGCTTGGGGCAGGGGAATAGTTATCAGCCCCAGCATTTT
>NA|TRBJ2-3|TRBV7-7|NA
CASSFSGTDTQYF
TGTGCTAGCAGTTTCTCAGGGACAGATACGCAGTATTTT
>few|TRBJ2-7|TRBV4-1|NA
CASSLSLVAQFYEQYF
TGCGCCAGCAGCCTCTCCTTGGTGGCACAATTCTACGAGCAGTACTTC
>NA|TRBJ2-1|TRBV5-6|TRBD2
CASSMGLAGYNEQFF
TGTGCCAGCAGCATGGGACTAGCGGGATACAATGAGCAGTTCTTC
>few|TRBJ1-4|TRBV5-6|NA
CASSLLGGNEKLFF
TGTGCCAGCAGTCTCTTGGGTGGGAATGAAAAACTGTTTTTT
>NA|TRBJ1-6|TRBV7-2|NA
CASSLVEGPRRTFF
TGTGCCAGCAGCTTAGTTGAAGGACCGAGACGGACCTTCTTT
>NA|TRBJ2-1|TRBV7-2|TRBD2
CASSLASGINEQFF
TGTGCCAGCAGCTTAGCTAGCGGGATAAATGAGCAGTTCTTC
>few|TRBJ1-5|TRBV7-9|TRBD1
CASSFGTGVNQPQHF
TGTGCCAGCAGCTTCGGGACAGGGGTCAATCAGCCCCAGCATTTT
>NA|TRBJ1-4|TRBV28|TRBD1
CASSSSGQKANEKLFF
TGTGCCAGCAGTTCCTCGGGACAGAAAGCTAATGAAAAACTGTTTTTT
>NA|TRBJ2-7|TRBV2|NA
CASSVDRNYEQYF
TGTGCCAGCAGTGTCGACAGGAACTACGAGCAGTACTTC
>few|TRBJ2-1|TRBV30|NA
CAWMSYNEQFF
TGTGCCTGGATGAGCTACAATGAGCAGTTCTTC
>NA|TRBJ1-4|TRBV27|TRBD1
CASSLFGTGGEKLFF
TGTGCCAGCAGTTTATTCGGGACAGGCGGGGAAAAACTGTTTTTT
>NA|TRBJ2-5|TRBV9|TRBD2
CASTAGGEETQYF
TGTGCCAGCACCGCGGGAGGCGAAGAGACCCAGTACTTC
>NA|TRBJ2-2|TRBV6-5|NA
CASSYVTSGTGELFF
TGTGCCAGCAGTTACGTGACTTCGGGGACCGGGGAGCTGTTTTTT
>NA|TRBJ1-5|TRBV6-5|NA
CASSIPRDHQPQHF
TGTGCCAGCAGTATCCCCAGGGACCATCAGCCCCAGCATTTT
>few|TRBJ2-1|TRBV5-1|TRBD2
CASSVLADPYNEQFF
TGCGCCAGCAGCGTACTAGCGGATCCCTACAATGAGCAGTTCTTC
>NA|TRBJ2-1|TRBV6-5|NA
CASSYSPGLTILFF
TGTGCCAGCAGTTACTCCCCAGGGTTAACTATCCTCTTCTTC
>few|TRBJ2-2|TRBV28|TRBD2
CASRGGYTGELFF
TGTGCCAGCAGGGGAGGGTACACCGGGGAGCTGTTTTTT
>NA|TRBJ2-3|TRBV4-1|NA
CASSHPGGAGRTDTQYF
TGCGCCAGCAGCCATCCAGGGGGGGCAGGGAGGACAGATACGCAGTATTTT
>NA|TRBJ2-5|TRBV19|NA
CASSMRLQETQYF
TGTGCCAGTAGTATGCGCCTCCAAGAGACCCAGTACTTC
>few|TRBJ2-1|TRBV30|NA
CAWSVGGGTYNEQFF
TGTGCCTGGAGTGTAGGTGGCGGAACCTACAATGAGCAGTTCTTC
>NA|TRBJ1-5|TRBV6-5|NA
CASSPRAGGTWPQHF
TGTGCCAGCAGCCCACGGGCGGGGGGTACATGGCCCCAGCATTTT
>few|TRBJ2-2|TRBV2|NA
CASRVGMVGELFF
TGTGCCAGCCGTGTGGGAATGGTCGGGGAGCTGTTTTTT
>NA|TRBJ1-2|TRBV28|NA
CASSLRTDYGYTF
TGTGCCAGCAGTTTACGTACAGACTATGGCTACACCTTC
>NA|TRBJ1-6|TRBV5-6|NA
CASSLGGPANNSPLHF
TGTGCCAGCAGCTTGGGGGGGCCGGCTAATAATTCACCCCTCCACTTT
>few|TRBJ2-1|TRBV30|TRBD2
CAWSPRVAGRGEQFF
TGTGCCTGGAGCCCCCGAGTAGCGGGACGCGGCGAGCAGTTCTTC
>NA|TRBJ1-6|TRBV28|TRBD1
CASSSGQGDSPLHF
TGTGCCAGCAGTTCGGGACAGGGGGATTCACCCCTCCACTTT
>few|TRBJ2-1|TRBV29-1|TRBD1
CSVALPTRQGQFF
TGCAGCGTTGCCCTCCCCACCCGACAGGGCCAATTCTTC
>few|TRBJ2-4|TRBV5-1|NA
CASSLQGNIQYF
TGCGCCAGCAGCTTACAGGGAAACATTCAGTACTTC
>NA|TRBJ2-7|TRBV6-5|TRBD2
CASRELAGPYEQYF
TGTGCCAGCAGAGAACTAGCGGGGCCGTACGAGCAGTACTTC
>NA|TRBJ1-5|TRBV15|NA
CATSRDFRGNQPQHF
TGTGCCACCAGCAGAGATTTCAGGGGCAATCAGCCCCAGCATTTT
>NA|TRBJ1-1|TRBV15|TRBD1
CATSGGQLNTEAFF
TGTGCCACCAGCGGGGGACAGCTAAACACTGAAGCTTTCTTT
>few|TRBJ2-1|TRBV4-1|NA
CASSQPGTHPNEQFF
TGCGCCAGCAGCCAGCCCGGGACCCATCCCAATGAGCAGTTCTTC
>NA|TRBJ2-1|TRBV4-1|NA
CASSQSQRGEQFF
TGCGCCAGCAGCCAATCCCAGCGCGGGGAGCAGTTCTTC
>few|TRBJ2-5|TRBV7-9|NA
CASSLGKLVGRAQETQYF
TGTGCCAGCAGCTTAGGAAAGCTCGTGGGCAGGGCCCAAGAGACCCAGTACTTC
>few|TRBJ1-3|TRBV7-9|NA
CASSPPVELGNTIYF
TGTGCCAGCAGCCCCCCGGTGGAGCTTGGAAACACCATATATTTT
>NA|TRBJ2-7|TRBV4-1|TRBD1
CASSQDRGLYEQYF
TGCGCCAGCAGCCAAGATAGGGGGCTGTACGAGCAGTACTTC
>NA|TRBJ1-6|TRBV2|NA
CASSENLDRESPLHF
TGTGCCAGCAGTGAAAACCTGGATAGAGAGTCACCCCTCCACTTT
>NA|TRBJ1-1|TRBV5-6|NA
CASKDWDTEAFF
TGTGCCAGCAAGGACTGGGACACTGAAGCTTTCTTT
>NA|TRBJ2-2|TRBV23-1|TRBD2
CASSQSGRGEGPTGELFF
TGCGCCAGCAGTCAATCCGGCCGGGGGGAAGGACCCACCGGGGAGCTGTTTTTT
>NA|TRBJ1-1|TRBV5-4|NA
CASSSPGDLAPEAFF
TGTGCCAGCAGCTCCCCAGGGGATTTAGCGCCTGAAGCTTTCTTT
>NA|TRBJ2-7|TRBV5-1|TRBD1
CASSPGQVSYEQYF
TGCGCCAGCAGCCCGGGACAGGTATCCTACGAGCAGTACTTC
>few|TRBJ2-7|TRBV7-2|NA
CASSLVRGSYEQYF
TGTGCCAGCAGCTTAGTTCGGGGGTCCTACGAGCAGTACTTC
>few|TRBJ2-7|TRBV2|NA
CASSDSSYEQYF
TGTGCCAGCAGTGACAGCTCCTACGAGCAGTACTTC